This TCR beta chain appears in the sequencing data of a study of CD8 T cells in ankylosing spondylitis. Whole-study findings and limits: Disease-linked clones bore a CD8+ phenotype and were relatively rare in peripheral blood. Within ankylosing spondylitis blood, a TCR beta motif made up of several highly homologous variants appeared to be characteristic. From matched ankylosing spondylitis synovial fluid, disease-linked clones were reportedly recovered at significantly enriched levels.

As regards this clonotype: Its matching antigen is unknown.

TCRdb independently ran MiXCR on the 5' RACE reads; one entry per CDR3 protein. The sample includes 350,000 to 450,000 distinct CDR3 sequences, roughly 25% seen only once; the top ten take roughly 0.9%. The receptor was derived from a male donor with ankylosing spondylitis. Sequences were obtained from blood, either unsorted or a sorted T cell fraction (not recorded which).

As DNA, the CDR3 is TGTGCCAGCAGCGGACGGACCTACGAGCAGTACGTC. Translated: CASSGRTYEQYV. This chain joins TRBV7-9 and TRBJ2-7; D is undetermined. Germline values: CDR1 SEHNR, CDR2 FQNEAQ (reference sequence). V was pared by 5 bases and J by 2 bases, with 7 bases between. CDR3 length: 12 amino acids.